Presented here are 11 T cell receptor beta chains from one specimen sequenced in a study of blood T cell repertoires in COVID-19. Profiling relied on immunoSEQ multiplex PCR, and the TCRdb table lists in-frame clones only, not all of them. This sample has fewer than 200,000 clones, with approximately 80% found just once. Sequenced input: peripheral blood. The receptors were gathered from a woman aged 80 or over with acute or convalescent COVID-19.

The chain joins TRBV30 to TRBJ2-6; the match to TRBD1 covers 7 bases. The CDR3 totals 13 residues. With V trimmed by 5 bases and J by 11 bases, 9 bases remained unmatched. Germline assignment: CDR1 GTSNPN and CDR2 SVGIG (reference sequence). The CDR3 is CAWGTVPVYVLTF. CDR3 nucleotide sequence: TGTGCCTGGGGGACAGTGCCCGTCTACGTCCTGACTTTC.

The chain recombines TRBV18 with TRBJ2-7; D is possibly TRBD2 (5 bases). This CDR3 has 13 amino acids. The germline gives CDR1 KGHSH, CDR2 LQKENI. V shed 4 bases and J shed 2 bases, with 9 bases lying between them. In DNA, the CDR3 is TGTGCCAGCTCACGCGGGCCCCCCTACGAGCAGTACTTC. This gives the protein CASSRGPPYEQYF.

The genes are TRBV19 and TRBJ2-1, with 7 bases lining up with TRBD2. The junction had 6 bases not matched to a gene; V was cut back by 4 bases and J by 3 bases. Per the germline V gene, CDR1 is LNHDA and CDR2 is SQIVND (reference sequence). This CDR3 contains 15 residues. The CDR3 nucleotides are TGTGCCAGTAGTAGCGGGAGATTTATCTACAATGAGCAGTTCTTC. Amino acid sequence: CASSSGRFIYNEQFF.

The rearrangement joins TRBV2 to TRBJ2-7, with D possibly matching TRBD2 (6 bases). Per germline, CDR1 SNHLY and CDR2 FYNNEI. There are 15 residues in the CDR3. The germline V and J ends were trimmed by 2 bases and 2 bases, with 13 bases remaining between them. The CDR3 is CASSERLAATYEQYF. The CDR3 bases are TGTGCCAGCAGTGAAAGGTTAGCGGCTACCTACGAGCAGTACTTC.

The gene calls are TRBV6-1 and TRBJ1-1; 9 nucleotides line up with TRBD1. The trim removed 2 bases at V and 2 bases at J, leaving 3 bases unmatched. Germline V gene sequence: CDR1 MNHNS, CDR2 SASEGT. The CDR3 length is 15 residues. CDR3 sequence reads: CASSEMGQGNTEAFF. CDR3 bases: TGTGCCAGCAGTGAAATGGGACAGGGAAACACTGAAGCTTTCTTT.

The chain recombines TRBV2 with TRBJ1-1, with a tentative D call TRBD1 (5 bases). V shed 6 bases and J shed 5 bases, with 19 bases lying between them. Germline CDR1 is SNHLY and CDR2 is FYNNEI. The CDR3 is made up of 15 amino acids. The CDR3 coding sequence is TGTGCCAGCAGAAGACTCAGGGAGGAAGGTACTGAAGCTTTCTTT. It codes for CASRRLREEGTEAFF.

This clone was observed a single time. Other DNA sequences in this specimen translate into the identical CDR3. The CDR3 nucleotides are TGTGCCAGCAGTGAAGGTGGGACAGACACTGAAGCTTTCTTT. As protein: CASSEGGTDTEAFF. This chain connects TRBV2 to TRBJ1-1, with 7 bases matching TRBD1. V lost 1 base and J lost 3; bases outside the gene matches: 2. In germline, CDR1 is SNHLY, CDR2 FYNNEI. This CDR3 has 14 residues.

The genes are TRBV5-6 and TRBJ2-1, with 11 positions matching TRBD2. Trimming removed 4 bases from V and 5 bases from J; junction bases left unmatched: 5. The CDR3 spans 15 residues. The V gene's germline CDR1 is SGHDT and CDR2 YYEEEE. The CDR3 region is CASSRTSGSHNEQFF. DNA of the CDR3: TGTGCCAGCAGCAGGACTAGCGGGTCCCACAATGAGCAGTTCTTC.

The chain couples TRBV7-8 to TRBJ2-7, with 7 bases matching TRBD1. Per germline, CDR1 SGHVS and CDR2 FQNEAQ. J was trimmed by 4 bases and V by 2 bases; bases with no gene match: 8. CDR3 size: 15 residues. The CDR3 bases are TGTGCCAGCAGCTTAAGGAGGACAGGAGATTACGAGCAGTACTTC. This encodes CASSLRRTGDYEQYF.

CDR3 loop: CASSSTSGVEQYF. CDR3 bases: TGTGCCAGCAGCTCGACTAGCGGGGTCGAGCAGTACTTC. The genes are TRBV6-6 and TRBJ2-7; 11 nucleotides line up with TRBD2. Trimming removed 6 bases from V and 6 bases from J; junction bases left unmatched: 4. Germline CDR1 is MNHNY and CDR2 is SVGAGI (reference sequence). This CDR3 contains 13 residues.

This clone showed up just once. V usage is TRBV6-2 or TRBV6-3 and J usage is TRBJ2-5; maybe TRBD2 (6 bases). The CDR3 extends over 14 amino acids. V was shortened by 3 bases and J by 5 bases, with 13 bases between the two germline ends. Germline assignment: CDR1 MNHEY and CDR2 SVGEGT. The CDR3 DNA is TGTGCCAGCAGTTATCGGGTAGGGAGGGAGACCCAGTACTTC. Residues: CASSYRVGRETQYF.